What follows are 24 T cell receptor beta chains derived from one specimen sequenced in a study of cytomegalovirus exposure and HLA in healthy donors. PCR amplification relied on 60 Vbeta primers (plus 13 Jbeta primers). The repertoire was sequenced with immunoSEQ multiplex PCR; TCRdb's copy has only in-frame clones and lacks some. The sample contains approximately 110,000 clones, approximately 80% of which appear only once. Source material: PBMCs. The receptor set was obtained from a woman between 18 and 29 years old in good health and CMV-seronegative.

This clone was found a few times. The genes are TRBV28 and TRBJ2-5; the D is unclear. V lost 7 bases to trimming and J lost 2 bases, with 14 bases between them. The CDR3 runs 14 residues. The germline gives CDR1 MDHEN, CDR2 SYDVKM. The CDR3 protein is CASTDPGGQETQYF. The CDR3 DNA follows: TGTGCCAGCACCGACCCAGGTGGGCAAGAGACCCAGTACTTC.

The chain uses TRBV10-3 and TRBJ1-2; TRBD1 agrees at 9 bases. Germline assignment: CDR1 ENHRY and CDR2 SYGVKD. Unmatched junction bases numbered 4, after V lost 4 bases and J lost 4 bases. This CDR3 spans 14 amino acids. CDR3 amino acids: CAISVGQGGYGYTF. Here the CDR3 DNA reads TGTGCCATCAGTGTGGGACAGGGAGGCTATGGCTACACCTTC.

The chain combines TRBV27 with TRBJ2-1; D not resolved. From germline, CDR1 is MNHEY and CDR2 SMNVEV (reference sequence). This CDR3 region has 15 residues. V gave up 3 bases and J gave up 2 bases, with 11 bases separating them. CDR3 nucleotides: TGTGCCAGCAGTTTGACTTTATTGGCCTACAATGAGCAGTTCTTC. Translated: CASSLTLLAYNEQFF.

This clone was counted a few times. The genes are TRBV6-4 and TRBJ1-5, with a possible D match to TRBD1 (5 bases). Germline values: CDR1 MRHNA, CDR2 SNTAGT. This CDR3 spans 13 amino acids. The ends were cut back, 3 bases at V and 4 bases at J, with 7 bases in the middle. The CDR3 reads CASSETENQPQHF. CDR3 sequence (DNA): TGTGCCAGCAGTGAGACAGAGAATCAGCCCCAGCATTTT.

The rearrangement uses TRBV5-1 and TRBJ2-3; D gene ambiguous. With 0 bases removed from V and 3 bases from J, the gap between germline ends came to 8 bases. This CDR3 spans 14 amino acids. Germline loops: CDR1 SGHRS, CDR2 YFSETQ. CDR3 in amino acids: CASSLGAGTDTQYF. Written as DNA, the CDR3 is TGCGCCAGCAGCTTGGGGGCTGGTACAGATACGCAGTATTTT. The full variable domain, with the rest looked up from reference TRBV5-1 and TRBJ2-3, is KAGVTQTPRYLIKTRGQQVTLSCSPISGHRSVSWYQQTPGQGLQFLFEYFSETQRNKGNFPGRFSGRQFSNSRSEMNVSTLELGDSALYLCASSLGAGTDTQYFGPGTRLTVL.

The chain joins TRBV27 to TRBJ2-1, with D possibly TRBD2 on 5 matching bases. V lost 6 bases to trimming and J lost 2 bases, with 20 bases between them. CDR3 length equals 17 residues. Germline V gene data show CDR1 as MNHEY and CDR2 as SMNVEV (reference sequence). CDR3 coding DNA: TGTGCCAGCAGCCCTAGGCAAGGACTCAAGACCTACAATGAGCAGTTCTTC. Protein sequence: CASSPRQGLKTYNEQFF.

This clone was seen only once. The chain combines TRBV28 with TRBJ1-5; D is ambiguous. V was shortened by 6 bases and J by 4 bases, with 7 bases between the two germline ends. The V gene's germline CDR1 is MDHEN and CDR2 SYDVKM. The CDR3 covers 12 residues. The CDR3 DNA sequence: TGTGCCAGCAGAGAGGGTAATCAGCCCCAGCATTTT. This codes for CASREGNQPQHF.

The chain couples TRBV7-2 to TRBJ2-2, with 11 bases fitting TRBD2. In germline, CDR1 is SGHTA, CDR2 FQGNSA. CDR3 length: 16 residues. With 5 bases clipped from V and 5 bases from J, the junction kept 7 bases outside the gene matches. The CDR3 region is CASSATSGRGTGELFF. The CDR3, as DNA: TGTGCCAGCAGCGCAACTAGCGGGAGAGGAACCGGGGAGCTGTTTTTT.

V is TRBV28 and J is TRBJ2-1, with TRBD2 matching over 9 bases. The V segment lost 6 bases and the J segment 3 bases; nucleotides outside the gene matches: 3. Germline values: CDR1 MDHEN, CDR2 SYDVKM. The CDR3 contains 14 residues. The DNA of the CDR3 is TGTGCCAGCAGAGCGGGAGGATACTACAATGAGCAGTTCTTC. Translation gives CASRAGGYYNEQFF.

V is TRBV5-4 and J is TRBJ2-7; perhaps TRBD1 as D (5 bases). The CDR3 is made up of 13 amino acids. V dropped 2 bases and J dropped 4 bases, with 10 bases sitting between them. The germline V gene encodes CDR1 SGHNT and CDR2 YYREEE (reference sequence). The CDR3 sequence: CASSLSDRYEQYF. Here the CDR3 DNA reads TGTGCCAGCAGCTTATCTGACAGATACGAGCAGTACTTC.

The V gene is TRBV5-5, the J gene TRBJ2-7, with 8 bases lining up with TRBD1. V lost 0 bases and J lost 3; bases outside the gene matches: 11. CDR3 length: 17 residues. The germline gives CDR1 SGHKS, CDR2 YYEKEE (reference sequence). CDR3 sequence reads: CASSLAVLDRVNYEQYV. CDR3 DNA sequence: TGTGCCAGCAGCTTGGCAGTTTTGGACAGGGTAAACTACGAGCAGTACGTC.

The chain carries TRBV15 and TRBJ2-5; TRBD2 might be the D (6 bases). CDR1 and CDR2 (germline): LNHNV, YYDKDF (reference sequence). The CDR3 contains 15 residues. V was shortened by 6 bases and J by 1 base, with 15 bases between the two germline ends. CDR3 bases: TGTGCCACCAGACCGGGACTCGGGTTCCAAGAGACCCAGTACTTC. Translating gives CATRPGLGFQETQYF.

Concerning this clone: One end of the junction varies from germline; a read error may be responsible. The V call is TRBV6-6, the J call TRBJ2-5; TRBD1 or TRBD2 may be the D gene (5 bases each). CDR3 size: 12 residues. Germline-derived CDR1 and CDR2 are MNHNY and SVGAGI (reference sequence). The CDR3 DNA is TGCGCCGGGGCAACGGTAAAAGAGACCCAGTACTTC. It translates to CAGATVKETQYF.

This sequence joins TRBV7-2 and TRBJ2-5; the D gene is possibly TRBD1 (5 bases). Germline V gives CDR1 SGHTA, CDR2 FQGNSA. The CDR3 is 12 residues long. Trimming removed 5 bases at V and 11 bases at J, with 15 bases between. The CDR3 is CASSIDSFGQYF. CDR3 bases: TGTGCCAGCAGCATCGACAGCTTTGGGCAGTACTTC.

This chain uses TRBV19 with TRBJ2-3; 8 bases are a match to TRBD2. The trim removed 6 bases at V and 2 bases at J, leaving 7 bases unmatched. The CDR3 has 15 amino acids. Looked up from germline, CDR1 is LNHDA and CDR2 is SQIVND (reference sequence). The CDR3 bases are TGTGCCAGTAGGCCCGGCGGGAGGCTCACAGATACGCAGTATTTT. Its translation: CASRPGGRLTDTQYF. The full variable domain, completed using reference TRBV19 and TRBJ2-3, is DGGITQSPKYLFRKEGQNVTLSCEQNLNHDAMYWYRQDPGQGLRLIYYSQIVNDFQKGDIAEGYSVSREKKESFPLTVTSAQKNPTAFYLCASRPGGRLTDTQYFGPGTRLTVL.

The V gene is TRBV5-1, the J gene TRBJ2-6; TRBD1 matches at 7 bases. The trim removed 0 bases at V and 0 bases at J, leaving 6 bases unmatched. The CDR3 totals 18 residues. Germline lookup yields CDR1 SGHRS and CDR2 YFSETQ. CDR3 nucleotide sequence: TGCGCCAGCAGCTTGGGGGGGACAGAAGGCTCTGGGGCCAACGTCCTGACTTTC. Translating it yields CASSLGGTEGSGANVLTF.

The chain combines TRBV19 with TRBJ1-5; D unclear. The germline gives CDR1 LNHDA, CDR2 SQIVND (reference sequence). This CDR3 has 12 amino acids. V was trimmed by 3 bases and J by 9 bases, leaving 9 bases between them. CDR3 region: CASSMSEGPQHF. Written as DNA, the CDR3 is TGTGCCAGTAGTATGAGCGAAGGGCCCCAGCATTTT.

The chain uses TRBV27 and TRBJ2-1, with 12 bases that match TRBD2. With 3 bases clipped from V and 5 bases from J, the junction kept 5 bases outside the gene matches. This CDR3 region has 16 residues. CDR1 is MNHEY, CDR2 SMNVEV, per germline (reference sequence). In DNA, the CDR3 is TGTGCCAGCAGTTTGTTACGACTAGCGGGAGACAATGAGCAGTTCTTC. Translated: CASSLLRLAGDNEQFF.

V is TRBV28 and J is TRBJ1-4, with TRBD1 matching over 9 bases. The V segment lost 6 bases and the J segment 7 bases; nucleotides outside the gene matches: 6. Germline V gene lookup returns CDR1 MDHEN and CDR2 SYDVKM. This CDR3 contains 14 residues. In nucleotides, the CDR3 is TGTGCCAGCAGCGGACAGGGGATGGTTGAAAAACTGTTTTTT. As protein: CASSGQGMVEKLFF. The full variable domain, with the rest looked up from reference TRBV28 and TRBJ1-4, is DVKVTQSSRYLVKRTGEKVFLECVQDMDHENMFWYRQDPGLGLRLIYFSYDVKMKEKGDIPEGYSVSREKKERFSLILESASTNQTSMYLCASSGQGMVEKLFFGSGTQLSVL.

This clone was detected once. This chain connects TRBV27 to TRBJ2-1; the match to TRBD2 covers 7 bases. This CDR3 region has 14 residues. Per germline, CDR1 MNHEY and CDR2 SMNVEV (reference sequence). V lost 5 bases and J lost 3; bases outside the gene matches: 4. The CDR3 protein is CASSPGTNYNEQFF. DNA of the CDR3: TGTGCCAGCAGTCCCGGGACTAACTACAATGAGCAGTTCTTC.

This clone was seen just once. The chain combines TRBV14 with TRBJ2-7; D is unresolved. V dropped 1 base and J dropped 6 bases, with 10 bases sitting between them. Germline assignment: CDR1 SGHDN and CDR2 FVKESK. CDR3 length equals 13 residues. CDR3 sequence (DNA): TGTGCCAGCAGCCAAGCGAGGAACCGCGAGCAGTACGTC. Its translation is CASSQARNREQYV.

This clone occurred a few times. The chain couples TRBV6-5 to TRBJ2-1; a weak D match, TRBD2 (6 bases). Germline V gene data show CDR1 as MNHEY and CDR2 as SVGAGI. V was trimmed by 5 bases and J by 9 bases, leaving 8 bases between them. The CDR3 is made up of 11 amino acids. The CDR3 DNA reads TGTGCCAGCAGTGCGGGGAGTGAGCAGTTCTTC. This translates into CASSAGSEQFF.

The chain links TRBV9 to TRBJ1-2, with unresolved D. The CDR3 has 14 amino acids. Germline-derived CDR1 and CDR2 are SGDLS and YYNGEE. V was pared by 5 bases and J by 4 bases, with 15 bases between. The CDR3 nucleotides read TGTGCCAGCAGTAACCCGGAGGGAGTCTATGGCTACACCTTC. This gives the protein CASSNPEGVYGYTF.

The rearrangement links TRBV4-1 to TRBJ1-2; 11 nucleotides match TRBD1. The V and J ends lost 11 bases and 0 bases, in that order; junction bases with no gene match: 2. CDR1 is MGHRA, CDR2 YSYEKL, per germline. The CDR3 length is 13 residues. CDR3 region: CAGTGGANYGYTF. The CDR3 nucleotides are TGCGCCGGGACAGGGGGAGCTAACTATGGCTACACCTTC.